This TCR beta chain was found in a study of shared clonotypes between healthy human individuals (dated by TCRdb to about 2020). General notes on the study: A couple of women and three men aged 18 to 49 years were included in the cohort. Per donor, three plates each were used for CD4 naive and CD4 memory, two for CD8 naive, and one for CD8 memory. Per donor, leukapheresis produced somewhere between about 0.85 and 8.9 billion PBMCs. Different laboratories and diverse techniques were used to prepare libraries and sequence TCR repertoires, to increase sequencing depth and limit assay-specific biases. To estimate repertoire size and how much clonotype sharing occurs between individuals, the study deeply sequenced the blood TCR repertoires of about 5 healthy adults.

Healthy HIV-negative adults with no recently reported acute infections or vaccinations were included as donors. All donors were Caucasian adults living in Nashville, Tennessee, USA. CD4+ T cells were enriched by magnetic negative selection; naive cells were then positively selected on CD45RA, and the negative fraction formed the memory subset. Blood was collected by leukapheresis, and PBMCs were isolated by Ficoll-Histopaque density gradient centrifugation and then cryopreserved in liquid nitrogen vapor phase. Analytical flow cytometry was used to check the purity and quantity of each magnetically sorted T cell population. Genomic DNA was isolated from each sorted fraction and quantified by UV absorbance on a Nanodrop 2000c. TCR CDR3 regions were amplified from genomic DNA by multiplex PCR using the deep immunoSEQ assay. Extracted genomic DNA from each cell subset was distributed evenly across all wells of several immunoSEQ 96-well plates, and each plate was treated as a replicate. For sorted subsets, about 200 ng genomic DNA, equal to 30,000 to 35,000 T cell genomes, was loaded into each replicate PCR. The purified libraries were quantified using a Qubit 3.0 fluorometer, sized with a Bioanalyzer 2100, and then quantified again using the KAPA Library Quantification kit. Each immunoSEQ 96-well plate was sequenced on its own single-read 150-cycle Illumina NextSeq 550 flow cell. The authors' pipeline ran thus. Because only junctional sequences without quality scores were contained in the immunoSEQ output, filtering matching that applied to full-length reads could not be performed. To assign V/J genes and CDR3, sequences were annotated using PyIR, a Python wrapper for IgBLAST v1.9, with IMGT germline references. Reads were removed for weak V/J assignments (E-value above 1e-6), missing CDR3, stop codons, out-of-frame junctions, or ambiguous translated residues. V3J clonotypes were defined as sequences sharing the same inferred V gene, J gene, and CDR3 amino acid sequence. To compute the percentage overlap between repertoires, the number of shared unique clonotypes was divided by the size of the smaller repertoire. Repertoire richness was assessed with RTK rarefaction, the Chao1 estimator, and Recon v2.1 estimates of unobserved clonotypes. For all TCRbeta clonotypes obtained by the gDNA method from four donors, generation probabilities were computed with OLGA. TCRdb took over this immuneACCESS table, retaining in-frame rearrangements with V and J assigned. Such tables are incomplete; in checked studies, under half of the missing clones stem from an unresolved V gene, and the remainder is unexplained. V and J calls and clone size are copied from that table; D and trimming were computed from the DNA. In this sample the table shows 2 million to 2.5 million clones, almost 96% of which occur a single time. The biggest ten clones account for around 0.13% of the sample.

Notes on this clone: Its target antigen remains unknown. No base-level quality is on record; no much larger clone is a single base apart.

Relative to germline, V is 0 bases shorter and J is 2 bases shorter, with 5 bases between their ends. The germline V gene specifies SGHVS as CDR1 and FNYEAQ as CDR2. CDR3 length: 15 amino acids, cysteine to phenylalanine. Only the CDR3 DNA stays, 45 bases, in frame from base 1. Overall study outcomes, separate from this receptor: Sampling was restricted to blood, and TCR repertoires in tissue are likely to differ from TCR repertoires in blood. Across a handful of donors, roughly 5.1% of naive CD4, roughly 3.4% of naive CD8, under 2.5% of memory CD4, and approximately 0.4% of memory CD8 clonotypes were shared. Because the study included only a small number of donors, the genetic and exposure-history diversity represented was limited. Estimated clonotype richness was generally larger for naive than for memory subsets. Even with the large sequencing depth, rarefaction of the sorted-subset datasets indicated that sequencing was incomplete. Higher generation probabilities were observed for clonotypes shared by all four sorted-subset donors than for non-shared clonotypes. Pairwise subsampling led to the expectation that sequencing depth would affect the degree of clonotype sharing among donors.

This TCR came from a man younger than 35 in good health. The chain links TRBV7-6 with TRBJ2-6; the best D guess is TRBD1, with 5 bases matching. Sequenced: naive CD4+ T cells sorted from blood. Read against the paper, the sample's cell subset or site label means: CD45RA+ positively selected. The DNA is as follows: TGTGCCAGCAGCTTAGCGGGGCCTGGGGCCAACGTCCTGACTTTC. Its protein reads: CASSLAGPGANVLTF.